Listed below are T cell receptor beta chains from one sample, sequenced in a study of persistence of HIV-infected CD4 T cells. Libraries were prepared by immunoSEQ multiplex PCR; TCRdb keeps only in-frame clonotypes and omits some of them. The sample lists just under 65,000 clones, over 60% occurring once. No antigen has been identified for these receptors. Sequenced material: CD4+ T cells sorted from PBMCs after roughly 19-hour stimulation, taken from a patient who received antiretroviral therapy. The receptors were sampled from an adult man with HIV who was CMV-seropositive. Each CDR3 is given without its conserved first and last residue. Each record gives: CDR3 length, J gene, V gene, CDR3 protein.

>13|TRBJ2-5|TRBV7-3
ASSLGGGSQETQY
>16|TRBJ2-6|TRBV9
ASSVGWGSVTGANVLT
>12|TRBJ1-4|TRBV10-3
AISESKGNEKLF
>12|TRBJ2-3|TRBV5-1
ASSGGQYTDTQY
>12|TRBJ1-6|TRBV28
ASSPGLANSPLH
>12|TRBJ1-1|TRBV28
ASSLRLGGAEAF
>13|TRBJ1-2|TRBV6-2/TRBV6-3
ASSYWQSSNYGYT
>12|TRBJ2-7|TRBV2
ASSVKGQSYEQY
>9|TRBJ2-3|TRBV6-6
ASTQADTQY
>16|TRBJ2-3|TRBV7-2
ASSRTTRLAGGTDTQY
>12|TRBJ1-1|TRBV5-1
ASRGGFMNTEAF
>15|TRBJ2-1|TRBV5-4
ASSIRQGAFSYNEQF
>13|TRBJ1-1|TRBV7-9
ASSLGQGWGTEAF
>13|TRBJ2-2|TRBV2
ASRRTGQNTGELF
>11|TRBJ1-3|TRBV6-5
ASRGSSGNTIY
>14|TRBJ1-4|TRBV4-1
ASSQSRTGGGEKLF
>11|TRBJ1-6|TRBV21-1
ASGHSYNSPLH
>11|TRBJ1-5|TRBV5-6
ASTPPSNQPQH
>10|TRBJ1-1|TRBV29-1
SVGHRNTEAF
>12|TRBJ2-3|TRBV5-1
ASSPGMSTDTQY
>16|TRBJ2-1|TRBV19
ASSISSGGASSYNEQF
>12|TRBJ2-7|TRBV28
ASSIPGHYYEQY
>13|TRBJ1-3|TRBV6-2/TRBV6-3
ASSYRPNSGNTIY
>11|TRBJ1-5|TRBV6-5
ASKQAANQPQH
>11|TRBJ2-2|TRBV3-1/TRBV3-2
ASSQGNPGELF
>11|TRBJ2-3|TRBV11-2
ASSLGLTDTQY
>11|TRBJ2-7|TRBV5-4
ASSHRGSYEQY
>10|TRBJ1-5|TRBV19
ASSLLTQPQH
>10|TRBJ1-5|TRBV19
ASSPHEQPQH
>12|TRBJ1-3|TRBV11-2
ASSRYGSGNTIY
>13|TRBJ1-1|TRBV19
ASLDRGWRNTEAF
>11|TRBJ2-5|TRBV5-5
ASSRALQETQY
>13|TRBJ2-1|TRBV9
ASSVDGGRVNEQF
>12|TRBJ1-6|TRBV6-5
ASTPTGGISPLH
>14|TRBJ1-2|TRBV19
ASSIGAGGPNYGYT
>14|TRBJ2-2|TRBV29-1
SAVPGQGRYTGELF
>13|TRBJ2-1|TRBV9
ASSVEGQGGNEQF
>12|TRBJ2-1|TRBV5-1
ASSLGQGMGEQF
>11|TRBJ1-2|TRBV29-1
SVAGQGAYGYT
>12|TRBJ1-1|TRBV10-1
ASSENQDTYEAF
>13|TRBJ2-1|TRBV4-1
ASSQETGAGREQF
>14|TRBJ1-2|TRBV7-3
ASSLPGQGADYGYT
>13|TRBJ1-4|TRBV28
ASTPAGTGHEKLF
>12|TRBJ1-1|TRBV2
ASSLRQANTEAF
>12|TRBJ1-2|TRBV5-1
ASSLARVGYGYT
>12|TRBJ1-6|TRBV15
ATSRDQGNSPLH
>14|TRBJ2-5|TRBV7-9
ASSRDYLAEKETQY
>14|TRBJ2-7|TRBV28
ASSPYGTGDSYEQY
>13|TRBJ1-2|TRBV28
ASSSPAGTGEGYT